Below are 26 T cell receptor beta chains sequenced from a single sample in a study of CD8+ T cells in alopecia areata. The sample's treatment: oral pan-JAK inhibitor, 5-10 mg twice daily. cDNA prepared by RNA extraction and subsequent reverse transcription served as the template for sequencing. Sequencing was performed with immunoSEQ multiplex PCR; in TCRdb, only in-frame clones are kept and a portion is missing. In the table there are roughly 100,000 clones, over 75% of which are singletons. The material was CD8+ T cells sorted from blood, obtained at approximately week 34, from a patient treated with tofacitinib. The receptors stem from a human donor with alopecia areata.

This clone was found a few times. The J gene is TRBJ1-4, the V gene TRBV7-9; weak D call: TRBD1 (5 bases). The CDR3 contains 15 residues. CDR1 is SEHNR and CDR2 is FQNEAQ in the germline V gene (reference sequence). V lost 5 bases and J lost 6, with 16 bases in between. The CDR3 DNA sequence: TGTGCCAGCAGCACCACGGACAAAATGGATGAAAAACTGTTTTTT. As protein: CASSTTDKMDEKLFF.

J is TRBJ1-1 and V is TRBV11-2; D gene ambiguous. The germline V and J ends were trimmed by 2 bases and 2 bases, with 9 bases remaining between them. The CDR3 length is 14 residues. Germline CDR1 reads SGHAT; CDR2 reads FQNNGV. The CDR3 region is CASSLHDSNTEAFF. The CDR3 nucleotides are TGTGCCAGCAGCTTACACGATTCCAACACTGAAGCTTTCTTT.

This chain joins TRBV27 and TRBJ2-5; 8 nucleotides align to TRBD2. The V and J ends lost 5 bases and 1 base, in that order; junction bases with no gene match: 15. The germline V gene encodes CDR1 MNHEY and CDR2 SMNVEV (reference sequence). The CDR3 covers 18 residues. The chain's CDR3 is CASSLLGGAGETQETQYF. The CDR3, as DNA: TGTGCCAGCAGTCTCCTGGGGGGAGCGGGAGAAACCCAAGAGACCCAGTACTTC.

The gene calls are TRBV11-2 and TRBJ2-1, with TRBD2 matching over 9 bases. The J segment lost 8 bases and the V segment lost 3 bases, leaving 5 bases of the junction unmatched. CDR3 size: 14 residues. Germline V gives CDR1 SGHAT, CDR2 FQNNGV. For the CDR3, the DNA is TGTGCCAGCAGCTTTAGCGGGGGACGGGATGAGCAGTTCTTC. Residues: CASSFSGGRDEQFF.

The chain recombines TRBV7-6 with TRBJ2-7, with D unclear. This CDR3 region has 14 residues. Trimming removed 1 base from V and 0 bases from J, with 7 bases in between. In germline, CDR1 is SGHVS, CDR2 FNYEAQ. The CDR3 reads CASSLDRGSYEQYF. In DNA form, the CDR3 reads TGTGCCAGCAGCTTAGACAGAGGCTCCTACGAGCAGTACTTC. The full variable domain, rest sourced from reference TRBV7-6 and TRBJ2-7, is GAGVSQSPRYKVTKRGQDVALRCDPISGHVSLYWYRQALGQGPEFLTYFNYEAQQDKSGLPNDRFSAERPEGSISTLTIQRTEQRDSAMYRCASSLDRGSYEQYFGPGTRLTVT.

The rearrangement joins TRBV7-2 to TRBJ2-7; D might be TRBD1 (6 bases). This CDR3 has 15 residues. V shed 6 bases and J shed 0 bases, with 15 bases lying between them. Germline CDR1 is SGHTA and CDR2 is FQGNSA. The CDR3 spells CASRPAGQSSYEQYF. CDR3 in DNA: TGTGCCAGCAGGCCCGCCGGACAGTCCTCCTACGAGCAGTACTTC.

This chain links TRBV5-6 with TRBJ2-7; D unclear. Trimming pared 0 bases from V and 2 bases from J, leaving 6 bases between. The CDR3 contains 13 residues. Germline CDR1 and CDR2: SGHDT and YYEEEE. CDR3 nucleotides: TGTGCCAGCAGCTTGGAGCAGACCTACGAGCAGTACTTC. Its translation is CASSLEQTYEQYF.

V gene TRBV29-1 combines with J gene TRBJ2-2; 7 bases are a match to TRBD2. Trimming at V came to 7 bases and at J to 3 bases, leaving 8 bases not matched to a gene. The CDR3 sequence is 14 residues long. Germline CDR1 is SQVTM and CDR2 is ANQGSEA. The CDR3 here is CSARERGDTGELFF. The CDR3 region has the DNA TGCAGCGCGAGGGAACGGGGGGACACCGGGGAGCTGTTTTTT.

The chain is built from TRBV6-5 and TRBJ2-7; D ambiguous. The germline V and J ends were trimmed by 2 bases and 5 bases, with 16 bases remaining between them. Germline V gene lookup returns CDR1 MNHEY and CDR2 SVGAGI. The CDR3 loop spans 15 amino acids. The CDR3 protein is CASSYRDGASNEQYF. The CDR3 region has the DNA TGTGCCAGCAGTTACAGAGACGGCGCGTCCAACGAGCAGTACTTC.

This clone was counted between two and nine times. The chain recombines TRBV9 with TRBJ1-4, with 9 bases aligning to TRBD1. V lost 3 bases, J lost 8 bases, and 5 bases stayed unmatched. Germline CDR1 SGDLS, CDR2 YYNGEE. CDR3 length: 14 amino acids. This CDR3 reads CASSAGQGGEKLFF. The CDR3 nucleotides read TGTGCCAGCAGCGCGGGACAGGGAGGAGAAAAACTGTTTTTT.

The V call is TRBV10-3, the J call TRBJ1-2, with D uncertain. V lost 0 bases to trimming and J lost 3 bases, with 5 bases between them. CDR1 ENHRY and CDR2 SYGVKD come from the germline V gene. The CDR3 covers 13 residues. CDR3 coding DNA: TGTGCCATCAGTGAGTCGCCTGACTATGGCTACACCTTC. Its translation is CAISESPDYGYTF.

CDR3 amino acids: CSVGTPGGADTEAFF. In DNA form, the CDR3 reads TGCAGCGTTGGGACCCCGGGGGGGGCGGACACTGAAGCTTTCTTT. This chain uses TRBV29-1 with TRBJ1-1; weak D call: TRBD1 (6 bases). There are 15 residues in the CDR3. With 4 bases removed from V and 3 bases from J, the gap between germline ends came to 18 bases. Germline CDR1 SQVTM, CDR2 ANQGSEA. The full variable domain, in which reference TRBV29-1 and TRBJ1-1 provide the parts outside the CDR3, is SAVISQKPSRDICQRGTSLTIQCQVDSQVTMMFWYRQQPGQSLTLIATANQGSEATYESGFVIDKFPISRPNLTFSTLTVSNMSPEDSSIYLCSVGTPGGADTEAFFGQGTRLTVV.

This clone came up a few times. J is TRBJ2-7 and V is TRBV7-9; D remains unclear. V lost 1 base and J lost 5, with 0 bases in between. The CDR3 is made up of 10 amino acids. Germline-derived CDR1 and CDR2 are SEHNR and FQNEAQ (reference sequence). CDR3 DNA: TGTGCCAGCAGCTTAGACGAGCAGTACTTC. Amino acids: CASSLDEQYF.

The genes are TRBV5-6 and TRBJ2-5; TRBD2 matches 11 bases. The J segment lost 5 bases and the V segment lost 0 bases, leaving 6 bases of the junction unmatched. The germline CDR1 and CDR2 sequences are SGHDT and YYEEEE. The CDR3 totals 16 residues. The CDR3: CASSLELAGVRETQYF. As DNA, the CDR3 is TGTGCCAGCAGCTTGGAACTAGCGGGAGTCCGTGAGACCCAGTACTTC.

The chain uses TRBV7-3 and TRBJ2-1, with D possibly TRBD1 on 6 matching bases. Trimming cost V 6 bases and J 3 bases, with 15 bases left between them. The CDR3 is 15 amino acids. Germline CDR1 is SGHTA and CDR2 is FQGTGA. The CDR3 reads CASSYKGVSYNEQFF. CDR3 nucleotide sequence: TGTGCCAGCAGTTATAAGGGGGTAAGCTACAATGAGCAGTTCTTC.

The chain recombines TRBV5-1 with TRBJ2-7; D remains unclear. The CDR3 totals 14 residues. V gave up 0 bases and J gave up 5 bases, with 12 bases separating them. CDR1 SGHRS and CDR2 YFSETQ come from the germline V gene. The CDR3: CASSLDDLEDEQYF. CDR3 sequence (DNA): TGCGCCAGCAGCTTGGACGACCTAGAAGACGAGCAGTACTTC.

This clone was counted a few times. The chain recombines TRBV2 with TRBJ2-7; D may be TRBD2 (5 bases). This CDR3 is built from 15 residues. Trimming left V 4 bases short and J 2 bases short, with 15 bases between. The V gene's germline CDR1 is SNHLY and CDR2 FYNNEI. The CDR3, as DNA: TGTGCCAGCAGTGGAGGAACGGGATCTGCCTACGAGCAGTACTTC. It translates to CASSGGTGSAYEQYF.

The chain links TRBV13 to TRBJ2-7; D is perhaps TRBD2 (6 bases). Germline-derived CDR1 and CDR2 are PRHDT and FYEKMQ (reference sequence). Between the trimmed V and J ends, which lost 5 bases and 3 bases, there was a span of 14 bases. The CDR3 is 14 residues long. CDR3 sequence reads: CASSPAGLSYEQYF. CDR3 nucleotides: TGTGCCAGCAGCCCGGCGGGACTTAGCTACGAGCAGTACTTC.

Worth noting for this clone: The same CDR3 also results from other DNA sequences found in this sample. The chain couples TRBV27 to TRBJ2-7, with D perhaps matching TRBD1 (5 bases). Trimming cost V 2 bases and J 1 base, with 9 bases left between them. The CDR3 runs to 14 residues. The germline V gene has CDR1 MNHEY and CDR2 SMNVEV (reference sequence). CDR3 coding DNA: TGTGCCAGCAGTTTAGGGTCAGGGTCCTACGAGCAGTACTTC. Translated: CASSLGSGSYEQYF.

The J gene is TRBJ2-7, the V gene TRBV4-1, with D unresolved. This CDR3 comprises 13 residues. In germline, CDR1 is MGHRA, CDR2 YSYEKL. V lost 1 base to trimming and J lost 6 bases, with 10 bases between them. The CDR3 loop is CASSQGGEREQYF. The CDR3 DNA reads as TGCGCCAGCAGCCAAGGCGGAGAGCGCGAGCAGTACTTC.

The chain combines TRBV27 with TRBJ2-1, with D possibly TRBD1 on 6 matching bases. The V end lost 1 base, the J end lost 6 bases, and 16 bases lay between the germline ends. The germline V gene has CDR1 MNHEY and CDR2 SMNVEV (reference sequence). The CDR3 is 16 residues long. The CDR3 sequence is CASSLLGSRGPNEQFF. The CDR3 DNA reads TGTGCCAGCAGTTTATTGGGGTCCAGGGGTCCCAATGAGCAGTTCTTC.

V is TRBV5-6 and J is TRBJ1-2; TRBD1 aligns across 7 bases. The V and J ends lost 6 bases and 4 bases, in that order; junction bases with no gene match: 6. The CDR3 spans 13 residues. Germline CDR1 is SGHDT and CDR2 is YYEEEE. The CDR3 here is CASTVDRSYGYTF. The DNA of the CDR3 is TGTGCCAGCACCGTGGACAGGTCCTATGGCTACACCTTC.

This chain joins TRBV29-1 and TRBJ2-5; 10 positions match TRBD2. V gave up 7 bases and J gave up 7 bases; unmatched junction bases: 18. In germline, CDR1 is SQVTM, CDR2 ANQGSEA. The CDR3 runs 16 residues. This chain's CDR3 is CSAQPPASGSLGTQYF. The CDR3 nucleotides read TGCAGCGCCCAACCCCCGGCTAGCGGGAGTTTGGGGACCCAGTACTTC. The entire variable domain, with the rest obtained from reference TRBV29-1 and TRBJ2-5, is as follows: SAVISQKPSRDICQRGTSLTIQCQVDSQVTMMFWYRQQPGQSLTLIATANQGSEATYESGFVIDKFPISRPNLTFSTLTVSNMSPEDSSIYLCSAQPPASGSLGTQYFGPGTRLLVL.

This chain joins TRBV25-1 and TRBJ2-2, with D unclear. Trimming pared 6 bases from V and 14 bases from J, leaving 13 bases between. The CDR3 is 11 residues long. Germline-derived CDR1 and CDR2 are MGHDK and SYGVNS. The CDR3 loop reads CASRSAFFLFF. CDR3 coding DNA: TGTGCCAGCAGGTCCGCTTTCTTCCTGTTTTTT.

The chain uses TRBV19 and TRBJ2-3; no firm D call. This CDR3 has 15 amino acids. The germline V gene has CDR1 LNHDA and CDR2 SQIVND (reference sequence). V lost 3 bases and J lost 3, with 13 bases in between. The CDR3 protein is CASSILPDGTDTQYF. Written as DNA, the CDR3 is TGTGCCAGTAGTATCCTTCCTGACGGGACAGATACGCAGTATTTT.

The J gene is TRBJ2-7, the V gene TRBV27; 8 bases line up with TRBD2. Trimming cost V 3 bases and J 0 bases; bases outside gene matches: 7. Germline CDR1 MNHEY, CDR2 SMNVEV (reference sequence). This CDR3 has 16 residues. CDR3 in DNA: TGTGCCAGCAGTTTCTCACTAGCGGACCGCTCCTACGAGCAGTACTTC. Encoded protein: CASSFSLADRSYEQYF.